The next 25 T cell receptor beta chains were all read from a single sample in a study of technical replicates of blood from several donors. Generated by immunoSEQ multiplex PCR, the TCRdb table keeps only in-frame clones and is missing some. Of more than 50,000 clones listed, around nine tenths are singletons. The sequencing input was PBMCs. The receptors were sampled from a human donor in good health. Some clones in this sample may be carry-over from other donors' samples.

V is TRBV5-4 and J is TRBJ2-2; 8 bases are a match to TRBD1. The CDR3 has 15 amino acids. The J segment lost 1 base and the V segment lost 4 bases, leaving 3 bases of the junction unmatched. Germline V CDR1 and CDR2: SGHNT, YYREEE (reference sequence). The CDR3, as DNA: TGTGCCAGCAGCCCGGGACAGGAGAACACCGGGGAGCTGTTTTTT. Protein sequence: CASSPGQENTGELFF.

The V and J genes are TRBV27 and TRBJ1-2; tentative D call: TRBD1 (5 bases). Germline V gene lookup returns CDR1 MNHEY and CDR2 SMNVEV (reference sequence). V was trimmed by 11 bases and J by 11 bases, leaving 24 bases between them. The CDR3 totals 13 residues. CDR3 bases: TGTGCCGCAAGGAGGGACTACCTCGGCAAATACACCTTC. Residues: CAARRDYLGKYTF.

The chain joins TRBV18 to TRBJ1-6, with a possible D match to TRBD1 (5 bases). The germline CDR1 and CDR2 sequences are KGHSH and LQKENI. The CDR3 covers 16 residues. Trimming pared 3 bases from V and 3 bases from J, leaving 12 bases between. In nucleotides, the CDR3 is TGTGCCAGCTCACCTTTCTCAGACAGCTATAATTCACCCCTCCACTTT. Its translation: CASSPFSDSYNSPLHF.

In this sample, this clone turned up once. This chain connects TRBV9 to TRBJ1-5; TRBD1 agrees at 7 bases. CDR1 and CDR2 from the germline V gene are SGDLS and YYNGEE. V shed 6 bases and J 9 bases; nucleotides not matched to a gene: 15. This CDR3 comprises 15 residues. CDR3 sequence: CASTSQGSRGRPQHF. CDR3 DNA: TGTGCCAGCACCTCTCAGGGGTCAAGGGGGCGGCCCCAGCATTTT.

The rearrangement links TRBV6-1 to TRBJ1-3; TRBD1 agrees at 9 bases. This CDR3 has 19 amino acids. Germline V gene lookup returns CDR1 MNHNS and CDR2 SASEGT. Trimming took 2 bases from V and 4 from J; bases not matched to a gene: 15. CDR3: CASSEWSREQGARGNTIYF. The CDR3 DNA is TGTGCCAGCAGTGAATGGTCCAGGGAACAGGGGGCGCGAGGAAACACCATATATTTT.

The genes are TRBV27 and TRBJ2-7; TRBD1 matches 8 bases. This CDR3 is 16 amino acids long. Losses at the gene ends were 6 bases for V and 3 bases for J; bases not matched to a gene: 13. The V gene's germline CDR1 is MNHEY and CDR2 SMNVEV (reference sequence). CDR3 residues: CASRIGQGAVNYEQYF. The CDR3 region has the DNA TGTGCCAGCAGGATAGGACAGGGAGCCGTCAACTACGAGCAGTACTTC.

V gene TRBV6-5 combines with J gene TRBJ1-2, with 7 bases fitting TRBD1. This CDR3 is built from 13 residues. Per the germline V gene, CDR1 is MNHEY and CDR2 is SVGAGI. J gave up 6 bases and V 8 bases, and 9 bases lay outside the gene matches. CDR3 protein: CASRWDSYHGYTF. For the CDR3, the DNA is TGTGCCAGCCGCTGGGACAGCTATCATGGCTACACCTTC.

The chain combines TRBV7-5 with TRBJ1-5; the table names TRBD1, a call not compared with the DNA. TRBV7-5 is a recognized pseudogene. CDR3 length equals 15 residues. In nucleotides, the CDR3 is TGTGTCAGAAGCCCCGAAACAGGGGGCAATCAGCCCCAGCATTTT. It translates to CVRSPETGGNQPQHF.

This clone came up a few times. J is TRBJ2-1 and V is TRBV2, with a weak D call TRBD1 (7 bases). The V gene lost 7 bases and the J gene lost 8 bases, with 18 bases spanning the gap. The length of the CDR3 is 14 residues. Germline assignment: CDR1 SNHLY and CDR2 FYNNEI. The CDR3 region is CASNPLPGGYEQFF. CDR3 sequence (DNA): TGTGCCAGCAACCCTCTGCCAGGGGGGTATGAGCAGTTCTTC.

This clone occurred once. The J gene is TRBJ2-7, the V gene TRBV6-6; 7 positions match TRBD2. Germline V gene sequence: CDR1 MNHNY, CDR2 SVGAGI (reference sequence). J was trimmed by 4 bases and V by 7 bases; bases with no gene match: 13. The CDR3 runs to 15 residues. The CDR3 coding sequence is TGTGCCAGCACCAACGGTCTGGCGGGAGTTTACGAGCAGTACTTC. As protein: CASTNGLAGVYEQYF.

This clone is a singleton in its sample. The V call is TRBV23-1, the J call TRBJ2-5; 13 bases are shared with TRBD2. TRBV23-1 is treated as an ORF (open reading frame) with a function not yet certain. Trimming took 7 bases from V and 5 from J; bases not matched to a gene: 13. CDR3 length: 17 residues. The CDR3 nucleotides read TGCGCCAGCATCCTCAGCGGACTAGCGGGAGAAAGGGAGACCCAGTACTTC. It encodes CASILSGLAGERETQYF.

The rearrangement uses TRBV6-1 and TRBJ1-3; 9 nucleotides align to TRBD1. Germline CDR1 is MNHNS and CDR2 is SASEGT. The CDR3 has 16 amino acids. Trimming removed 3 bases from V and 0 bases from J; junction bases left unmatched: 3. CDR3 sequence: CASSEKGQGSGNTIYF. CDR3 coding DNA: TGTGCCAGCAGTGAGAAGGGACAGGGCTCTGGAAACACCATATATTTT.

This clone is deemed medium-sized. The chain uses TRBV30 and TRBJ1-1, with unresolved D. Germline CDR1 reads GTSNPN; CDR2 reads SVGIG (reference sequence). The CDR3 contains 15 residues. Trimming removed 0 bases at V and 0 bases at J, with 11 bases between. The CDR3 DNA follows: TGTGCCTGGAGTGTACTGCGGCAAGTGAACACTGAAGCTTTCTTT. Amino acid sequence: CAWSVLRQVNTEAFF. Together with reference TRBV30 and TRBJ1-1, the CDR3 gives the full variable domain: SQTIHQWPATLVQPVGSPLSLECTVEGTSNPNLYWYRQAAGRGLQLLFYSVGIGQISSEVPQNLSASRPQDRQFILSSKKLLLSDSGFYLCAWSVLRQVNTEAFFGQGTRLTVV.

The chain carries TRBV6-4 and TRBJ2-1; 10 positions agree with TRBD2. There are 16 residues in the CDR3. Germline CDR1 and CDR2: MRHNA and SNTAGT. V shed 0 bases, J shed 9 bases, and the junction held 8 bases outside the gene matches. CDR3 nucleotides: TGTGCCAGCAGTGACTCGAACAGCGGGAGGGTTAGTGAGCAGTTCTTC. The encoded protein is CASSDSNSGRVSEQFF.

The V call is TRBV18, the J call TRBJ1-1, with 8 bases identical to TRBD1. Losses at the gene ends were 2 bases for V and 5 bases for J; bases not matched to a gene: 13. Germline CDR1 reads KGHSH; CDR2 reads LQKENI. The CDR3 length is 17 residues. The CDR3 nucleotides read TGTGCCAGCTCACCAGGGCCGCTAGGGACAGGAAGGACTGAAGCTTTCTTT. Its protein product is CASSPGPLGTGRTEAFF.

This rearrangement joins TRBV29-1 to TRBJ2-5; a weak D match, TRBD2 (5 bases). The V and J ends lost 8 bases and 1 base respectively, with 8 bases between them. Germline CDR1 SQVTM, CDR2 ANQGSEA. The CDR3 totals 11 residues. Here the CDR3 reads CSSEVQETQYF. The CDR3 DNA sequence: TGCAGCTCGGAGGTCCAAGAGACCCAGTACTTC.

This clone came up a few times. The chain is built from TRBV6-1 and TRBJ2-7; D might be TRBD1 (8 bases). Deletions cut 2 bases from V and 1 base from J, with 15 bases between. Germline V gene data show CDR1 as MNHNS and CDR2 as SASEGT. The CDR3 is 16 amino acids. The CDR3 spells CASSESTGGGSYEQYF. The CDR3, as DNA: TGTGCCAGCAGTGAATCAACAGGGGGGGGGTCCTACGAGCAGTACTTC.

The chain is built from TRBV18 and TRBJ2-7, with TRBD1 matching 9 bases. The CDR3 length is 13 residues. Germline V gene lookup returns CDR1 KGHSH and CDR2 LQKENI. J lost 9 bases, V lost 2 bases, and 5 bases had no gene match. The CDR3 nucleotides are TGTGCCAGCTCACCAGGGACAGGGCATCCGCAGTACTTC. It yields the protein CASSPGTGHPQYF.

This chain links TRBV5-1 with TRBJ2-1; 9 bases are shared with TRBD2. Per germline, CDR1 SGHRS and CDR2 YFSETQ. The V segment lost 5 bases and the J segment 4 bases; nucleotides outside the gene matches: 7. This CDR3 contains 15 residues. CDR3 region: CASSSLAGAYNEQFF. The CDR3, as DNA: TGCGCCAGCAGTTCATTAGCGGGAGCTTACAATGAGCAGTTCTTC.

The chain links TRBV18 to TRBJ1-5; D not resolved. V was cut by 3 bases and J by 7 bases, with 13 bases left in between. Germline CDR1 and CDR2: KGHSH and LQKENI. The CDR3 runs to 14 residues. Written as DNA, the CDR3 is TGTGCCAGCTCACCCGACGGAGGGAACCAGCCCCAGCATTTT. Encoded protein: CASSPDGGNQPQHF. Drawing the rest from reference TRBV18 and TRBJ1-5, the complete variable domain is NAGVMQNPRHLVRRRGQEARLRCSPMKGHSHVYWYRQLPEEGLKFMVYLQKENIIDESGMPKERFSAEFPKEGPSILRIQQVVRGDSAAYFCASSPDGGNQPQHFGDGTRLSIL.

The chain carries TRBV7-9 and TRBJ1-3; 8 positions match TRBD1. The CDR3 spans 15 residues. The ends lost 3 bases at V and 4 bases at J; junction bases unmatched: 5. The germline gives CDR1 SEHNR, CDR2 FQNEAQ (reference sequence). The CDR3 region has the DNA TGTGCCAGCAGCTTCGGGACAGGCCTGGGAAACACCATATATTTT. It specifies CASSFGTGLGNTIYF.

This chain links TRBV4-1 with TRBJ2-4; no firm D call. CDR1 MGHRA and CDR2 YSYEKL come from the germline V gene. The V gene lost 2 bases and the J gene lost 2 bases, with 13 bases spanning the gap. This CDR3 is built from 16 residues. The CDR3 loop reads CASSQIPEASKNIQYF. The CDR3 DNA reads TGCGCCAGCAGCCAAATTCCAGAGGCGTCCAAAAACATTCAGTACTTC.

The chain links TRBV6-5 to TRBJ2-1; TRBD1 might be the D (5 bases). The germline V gene encodes CDR1 MNHEY and CDR2 SVGAGI. Trimming pared 6 bases from V and 1 base from J, leaving 10 bases between. The CDR3 is made up of 14 amino acids. The CDR3 here is CASRGHSSYNEQFF. CDR3 nucleotide sequence: TGTGCCAGCAGAGGACACAGTTCCTACAATGAGCAGTTCTTC.

The chain combines TRBV29-1 with TRBJ2-1; TRBD2 aligns across 8 bases. This CDR3 region has 13 residues. The ends lost 7 bases at V and 6 bases at J; junction bases unmatched: 8. Per germline, CDR1 SQVTM and CDR2 ANQGSEA. The DNA for the CDR3 is TGCAGCGCTGGGGGAGCGGGGGCCAATGAGCAGTTCTTC. Its protein is CSAGGAGANEQFF.

The V and J genes are TRBV10-3 and TRBJ2-3; 10 positions agree with TRBD2. With 10 bases clipped from V and 3 bases from J, the junction kept 4 bases outside the gene matches. This CDR3 region has 13 residues. Germline assignment: CDR1 ENHRY and CDR2 SYGVKD. For the CDR3, the DNA is TGTGCCACCTCAGCGGGGGGGACAGATACGCAGTATTTT. Encoded protein: CATSAGGTDTQYF.